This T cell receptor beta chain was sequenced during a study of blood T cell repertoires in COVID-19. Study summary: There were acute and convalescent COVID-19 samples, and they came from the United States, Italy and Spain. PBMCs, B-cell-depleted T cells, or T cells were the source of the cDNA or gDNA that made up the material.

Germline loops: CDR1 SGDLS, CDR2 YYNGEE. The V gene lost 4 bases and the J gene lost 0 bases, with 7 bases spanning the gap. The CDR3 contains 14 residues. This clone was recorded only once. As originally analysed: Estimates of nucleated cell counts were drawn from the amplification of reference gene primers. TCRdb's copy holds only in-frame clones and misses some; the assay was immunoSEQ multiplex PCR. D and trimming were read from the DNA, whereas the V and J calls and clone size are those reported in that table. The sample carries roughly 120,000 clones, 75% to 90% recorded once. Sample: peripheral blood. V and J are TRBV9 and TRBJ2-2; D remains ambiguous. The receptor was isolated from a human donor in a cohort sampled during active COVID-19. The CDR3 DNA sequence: TGTGCCAGCAGCCCCCCCTCGAACACCGGGGAGCTGTTTTTT. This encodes CASSPPSNTGELFF.